One and the same sample provided the 7 T cell receptor beta chains below, sequenced in a study of beta chain features in type 1 diabetes. Their specific antigens are unknown. Notes on the study in general: In every one of the four CD4+ subsets, TCRB CDR3s were moderately but significantly shorter in Type 1 diabetes patients.

Every isolated RNA sample was fully reverse transcribed, so sequencing captured expressed TCRB transcripts. Clones were read by immunoSEQ multiplex PCR, and TCRdb kept only the in-frame ones, dropping some. This table has 600,000 to 700,000 clones, under 15% appearing once. Source material: naive CD4+ T cells from blood. The receptors shown here come from a man under 40 with type 1 diabetes.

This clone was seen a handful of times. V gene TRBV6-5 combines with J gene TRBJ2-2; D is unresolved. Germline values: CDR1 MNHEY, CDR2 SVGAGI. The CDR3 contains 12 residues. Trimming pared 4 bases from V and 4 bases from J, leaving 4 bases between. CDR3 DNA sequence: TGTGCCAGCAGTTTAGGCACCGGGGAGCTGTTTTTT. Protein: CASSLGTGELFF.

The sample holds a few counts of this clone. The chain combines TRBV9 with TRBJ2-5, with D unclear. This CDR3 region has 16 residues. CDR1 is SGDLS and CDR2 is YYNGEE in the germline V gene. V was pared by 0 bases and J by 2 bases, with 14 bases between. CDR3 in amino acids: CASSVASGRSQETQYF. The CDR3 region has the DNA TGTGCCAGCAGCGTAGCATCAGGACGGTCACAAGAGACCCAGTACTTC.

The chain combines TRBV6-6 with TRBJ2-7; 8 positions agree with TRBD1. This CDR3 has 14 amino acids. Germline V gene data show CDR1 as MNHNY and CDR2 as SVGAGI (reference sequence). The trim removed 6 bases at V and 6 bases at J, leaving 10 bases unmatched. In nucleotides, the CDR3 is TGTGCCAGCAGCCCCGCGACAGGGGAAACCGAGCAGTACTTC. It yields the protein CASSPATGETEQYF.

This clone was observed a handful of times. The same CDR3 is also encoded by other DNA sequences in this sample. This chain links TRBV5-1 with TRBJ2-1; D ambiguous. The CDR3 loop spans 15 amino acids. Germline lookup yields CDR1 SGHRS and CDR2 YFSETQ. V shed 0 bases and J shed 0 bases, with 7 bases lying between them. CDR3 in amino acids: CASSLAVSSYNEQFF. CDR3 bases: TGCGCCAGCAGCTTGGCTGTGAGCTCCTACAATGAGCAGTTCTTC.

The sample holds a few counts of this clone. The chain has TRBV29-1 and TRBJ1-2; maybe TRBD1 (5 bases). The V gene lost 6 bases and the J gene lost 4 bases, with 24 bases spanning the gap. Germline V gene lookup returns CDR1 SQVTM and CDR2 ANQGSEA. This CDR3 spans 16 amino acids. The CDR3 protein is CSVVLAGQGPPYGYTF. The CDR3 nucleotides read TGCAGCGTCGTGTTGGCGGGGCAGGGACCACCCTATGGCTACACCTTC.

The sample holds a few counts of this clone. The chain links TRBV7-2 to TRBJ2-3; 10 positions agree with TRBD2. Trimming took 5 bases from V and 3 from J; bases not matched to a gene: 2. Germline V gene sequence: CDR1 SGHTA, CDR2 FQGNSA. The CDR3 has 14 amino acids. The CDR3 nucleotides read TGTGCCAGCAGCCAGCGGGGGGGAACAGATACGCAGTATTTT. Protein: CASSQRGGTDTQYF.

The chain links TRBV4-2 to TRBJ1-2; the match to TRBD1 covers 10 bases. CDR3 length: 18 residues. V lost 0 bases to trimming and J lost 3 bases; unmatched junction nucleotides: 10. Germline CDR1 reads LGHNA; CDR2 reads YNFKEQ. The CDR3 DNA follows: TGTGCCAGCAGCCAAGAACCCGGGTGGACAGGGGGAGACTATGGCTACACCTTC. Amino acids: CASSQEPGWTGGDYGYTF.